Each of the 30 T cell receptor beta chains below was sequenced from the same sample in a study of human T cells and chemical hapten exposure. Time point noted: patch test 2, 6 weeks after DPC sensitization. The treatment denotes: therapeutic diphenylcyclopropenone sensitization with weekly scalp DPC. MiXCR was run by TCRdb on the RACE reads, yielding one entry per CDR3 protein. The profile shows about 380,000 distinct CDR3 sequences, about 6% of them singletons. Source: whole blood, taken in connection with sensitization to the hapten diphenylcyclopropenone (DPC). All receptors derive from a woman aged 18-29 years with alopecia areata. Some clones in this sample may be carry-over from other donors' samples.

Ten or more counts support this clonotype. This sequence joins TRBV28 and TRBJ2-7; no reliable D call. The CDR3 runs to 14 residues. The V gene lost 5 bases and the J gene lost 0 bases, with 11 bases spanning the gap. Looked up from germline, CDR1 is MDHEN and CDR2 is SYDVKM. The CDR3 reads CASSPPPSSYEQYF. In DNA form, the CDR3 reads TGTGCCAGCAGTCCCCCCCCTAGCTCCTACGAGCAGTACTTC.

This clonotype was counted many times. The rearrangement uses TRBV6-1 and TRBJ2-7; no clear D. The V gene's germline CDR1 is MNHNS and CDR2 SASEGT. The germline V and J ends were trimmed by 2 bases and 4 bases, with 9 bases remaining between them. This CDR3 is built from 13 residues. For the CDR3, the DNA is TGTGCCAGCAGTGAACAGGAGACTTACGAGCAGTACTTC. It codes for CASSEQETYEQYF.

The chain employs TRBV4-3 and TRBJ2-7; the D is unclear. There are 13 residues in the CDR3. Per germline, CDR1 LGHNA and CDR2 YSLEER. Trimming stripped 3 bases from V and 1 base from J, with 7 bases between. The CDR3 bases are TGCGCCAGCAGCCATCTGGGTTCCTACGAGCAGTACTTC. Protein sequence: CASSHLGSYEQYF.

This clonotype was seen ten or more times. The chain uses TRBV20-1 and TRBJ1-1, with a possible D match to TRBD1 (5 bases). V lost 0 bases and J 4 bases, leaving 15 bases between the germline ends. Germline V gene sequence: CDR1 DFQATT, CDR2 SNEGSKA (reference sequence). There are 15 residues in the CDR3. The CDR3 region has the DNA TGCAGTGCTAGAGATGATGGCAGGGAAGCCACTGAAGCTTTCTTT. Translating gives CSARDDGREATEAFF.

This clonotype turned up a few times. The V gene is TRBV4-3, the J gene TRBJ1-1; D remains unclear. In germline, CDR1 is LGHNA, CDR2 YSLEER. Trimming shortened V by 2 bases and J by 5 bases, and 15 bases separated the two germline ends. The CDR3 is 15 residues long. The chain's CDR3 is CASSQSRHLDTEAFF. In DNA form, the CDR3 reads TGCGCCAGCAGCCAATCGAGGCACCTGGATACTGAAGCTTTCTTT.

This clonotype was seen ten or more times. This chain joins TRBV2 and TRBJ1-5; D perhaps matches TRBD1 (5 bases). The CDR3 loop spans 14 amino acids. The V end was cut by 5 bases, the J end by 5 bases, with 13 bases between. Looked up from germline, CDR1 is SNHLY and CDR2 is FYNNEI. This CDR3 reads CASSPLTEDQPQHF. Here the CDR3 DNA reads TGTGCCAGCAGTCCCCTGACAGAGGATCAGCCCCAGCATTTT. Together with reference TRBV2 and TRBJ1-5, the CDR3 gives the full variable domain: EPEVTQTPSHQVTQMGQEVILRCVPISNHLYFYWYRQILGQKVEFLVSFYNNEISEKSEIFDDQFSVERPDGSNFTLKIRSTKLEDSAMYFCASSPLTEDQPQHFGDGTRLSIL.

The sample holds many counts of this clonotype. The chain uses TRBV23-1 and TRBJ2-1; D is uncertain. TRBV23-1 is an ORF for which the function is uncertain. V gave up 6 bases and J gave up 11 bases, with 17 bases separating them. This CDR3 has 13 residues. The CDR3 nucleotides are TGCGCCAGCAGGGCCGACTGGACGGAGAAGCAGTTCTTC. Translating gives CASRADWTEKQFF.

The V gene is TRBV6-5, the J gene TRBJ2-1; D tentatively reads TRBD1 or TRBD2 (5 bases each). Looked up from germline, CDR1 is MNHEY and CDR2 is SVGAGI. Deletions cut 4 bases from V and 5 bases from J, with 24 bases between. The CDR3 contains 18 residues. The CDR3 loop is CASSWEVAVERGNNEQFF. In DNA, the CDR3 is TGTGCCAGCAGTTGGGAAGTCGCGGTTGAGAGGGGCAACAATGAGCAGTTCTTC.

The sample holds a few counts of this clonotype. V is TRBV24-1 and J is TRBJ1-1; 9 bases agree with TRBD1. Per the germline V gene, CDR1 is KGHDR and CDR2 is SFDVKD. With V trimmed by 1 base and J by 6 bases, 8 bases remained unmatched. The CDR3 runs 16 residues. The CDR3 sequence is CATSDFSRTGVAEAFF. The CDR3 coding sequence is TGTGCCACCAGTGATTTCTCCCGGACAGGGGTAGCTGAAGCTTTCTTT.

The V gene is TRBV7-8, the J gene TRBJ1-5, with a possible D match to TRBD1 (6 bases). V dropped 3 bases and J dropped 0 bases, with 12 bases sitting between them. The V gene's germline CDR1 is SGHVS and CDR2 FQNEAQ. This CDR3 has 16 residues. Here the CDR3 reads CASSLSSGVSNQPQHF. In DNA, the CDR3 is TGTGCCAGCAGCTTGTCTTCAGGGGTTAGCAATCAGCCCCAGCATTTT.

V is TRBV6-4 and J is TRBJ2-3; 10 bases agree with TRBD1. The germline V gene has CDR1 MRHNA and CDR2 SNTAGT. CDR3 size: 13 residues. J gave up 4 bases and V 8 bases, and 3 bases lay outside the gene matches. CDR3 DNA sequence: TGTGCCAGCGGGACAGGGGAAGCAGATACGCAGTATTTT. Its translation is CASGTGEADTQYF.

The gene calls are TRBV6-2 or TRBV6-3 and TRBJ2-3, with D possibly being TRBD2 (5 bases). V lost 2 bases and J 4 bases, leaving 19 bases between the germline ends. CDR3 size: 17 residues. Per the germline V gene, CDR1 is MNHEY and CDR2 is SVGEGT. CDR3 residues: CASSYRGLGVSSDTQYF. CDR3 bases: TGTGCCAGCAGTTACCGAGGACTCGGGGTATCCTCAGATACGCAGTATTTT.

This clonotype showed up many times. The rearrangement joins TRBV18 to TRBJ2-3; the D is unclear. The CDR3 consists of 13 residues. Germline CDR1 reads KGHSH; CDR2 reads LQKENI. V shed 0 bases and J shed 4 bases, with 5 bases lying between them. Written as DNA, the CDR3 is TGTGCCAGCTCACCACCTAGTGCAGATACGCAGTATTTT. Amino acids: CASSPPSADTQYF.

The chain employs TRBV20-1 and TRBJ2-1; TRBD2 agrees at 16 bases. V gave up 4 bases and J gave up 1 base; unmatched junction bases: 4. Germline CDR1 reads DFQATT; CDR2 reads SNEGSKA (reference sequence). The CDR3 is 17 amino acids. The CDR3 bases are TGCAGTGCTACGGGACTAGCGGGGGGGCGGTCCTACAATGAGCAGTTCTTC. Translation gives CSATGLAGGRSYNEQFF.

V and J are TRBV10-3 and TRBJ2-3; TRBD2 aligns across 7 bases. CDR1 is ENHRY and CDR2 is SYGVKD in the germline V gene. CDR3 size: 15 residues. V lost 8 bases, J lost 0 bases, and 8 bases stayed unmatched. The CDR3 sequence: CAIGGGKSSTDTQYF. As DNA, the CDR3 is TGTGCCATCGGCGGGGGTAAATCTAGCACAGATACGCAGTATTTT.

This clonotype appeared a few times. The chain uses TRBV6-2 or TRBV6-3 and TRBJ2-3; 8 positions match TRBD2. The CDR3 runs 14 residues. V shed 5 bases and J 4 bases; nucleotides not matched to a gene: 5. Looked up from germline, CDR1 is MNHEY and CDR2 is SVGEGT. The CDR3 protein is CASSPGGHSDTQYF. In nucleotides, the CDR3 is TGTGCCAGCAGTCCGGGGGGGCATTCAGATACGCAGTATTTT.

V gene TRBV6-2 or TRBV6-3 combines with J gene TRBJ1-5, with D unclear. CDR1 and CDR2 from the germline V gene are MNHEY and SVGEGT. Between the trimmed V and J ends, which lost 7 bases and 0 bases, there was a span of 13 bases. This CDR3 has 15 amino acids. The CDR3 DNA reads TGTGCCAGCAAAGAGAGCGCGTATAGCAATCAGCCCCAGCATTTT. Residues: CASKESAYSNQPQHF.

In its sample, this clonotype was seen many times. The V gene is TRBV27, the J gene TRBJ2-3; TRBD2 might be the D (5 bases). V gave up 4 bases and J gave up 6 bases, with 11 bases separating them. The CDR3 is 13 residues long. Germline assignment: CDR1 MNHEY and CDR2 SMNVEV (reference sequence). CDR3 residues: CASSYGLADTQYF. The CDR3 region has the DNA TGTGCCAGCAGTTATGGACTGGCGGATACGCAGTATTTT.

This clonotype was seen a handful of times. This chain joins TRBV12-3 or TRBV12-4 and TRBJ2-1, with TRBD2 matching 9 bases. V was pared by 6 bases and J by 3 bases, with 6 bases of the junction left unmatched. This CDR3 is built from 15 residues. The CDR3: CASSLSGGNYNEQFF. The CDR3 DNA is TGTGCCAGCAGCCTCAGCGGGGGGAACTACAATGAGCAGTTCTTC.

This clonotype was found many times. V usage is TRBV12-3 or TRBV12-4 and J usage is TRBJ1-6; D ambiguous. V lost 6 bases and J lost 7, with 16 bases in between. The CDR3 spans 15 residues. CDR3 sequence: CASSRKSLWNSPLHF. Written as DNA, the CDR3 is TGTGCCAGCAGCCGTAAATCCCTTTGGAATTCACCCCTCCACTTT.

The table lists this clonotype with many counts. The chain employs TRBV14 and TRBJ1-2; 8 bases fit TRBD1. The CDR3 is 13 amino acids. V was pared by 3 bases and J by 4 bases, with 1 base of the junction left unmatched. The germline gives CDR1 SGHDN, CDR2 FVKESK. The DNA for the CDR3 is TGTGCCAGCAGCCAGGACAGGGCCTATGGCTACACCTTC. Translated, it gives CASSQDRAYGYTF.

This clonotype has a handful of counts. V gene TRBV24-1 combines with J gene TRBJ2-2; D is possibly TRBD1 (6 bases). Trimming stripped 5 bases from V and 7 bases from J, with 13 bases between. The CDR3 has 14 amino acids. CDR1 is KGHDR and CDR2 is SFDVKD in the germline V gene. CDR3 coding DNA: TGTGCCACCAGTGGCAACAGGGACGGCGGGGAGCTGTTTTTT. Translating it yields CATSGNRDGGELFF.

This clonotype was counted a few times. The V and J genes are TRBV3-1 and TRBJ1-2, with 7 bases fitting TRBD1. Germline values: CDR1 LGHDT, CDR2 YNNKEL (reference sequence). J lost 8 bases, V lost 6 bases, and 12 bases had no gene match. The CDR3 has 14 amino acids. CDR3 DNA: TGTGCCAGCAGGGGGACAGACGCTGATATAGGCTACACCTTC. Its protein is CASRGTDADIGYTF.

This clonotype has at least ten counts. The chain combines TRBV20-1 with TRBJ2-3, with a possible D match to TRBD2 (7 bases). This CDR3 contains 16 residues. V dropped 0 bases and J dropped 2 bases, with 15 bases sitting between them. Germline V gene lookup returns CDR1 DFQATT and CDR2 SNEGSKA (reference sequence). In DNA, the CDR3 is TGCAGTGCTAGAGACCCCCTGGGGGGGCACACAGATACGCAGTATTTT. The encoded protein is CSARDPLGGHTDTQYF.

For the CDR3, the DNA is TGTGCCATCAGTCGGGATTGGGGACTAGTGACAGATACGCAGTATTTT. This codes for CAISRDWGLVTDTQYF. V gene TRBV10-3 combines with J gene TRBJ2-3; 8 bases agree with TRBD2. Germline CDR1 and CDR2: ENHRY and SYGVKD. The J segment lost 3 bases and the V segment lost 5 bases, leaving 10 bases of the junction unmatched. This CDR3 contains 16 residues.

This clonotype was seen ten or more times. The V gene is TRBV6-2 or TRBV6-3, the J gene TRBJ2-5; 12 bases match TRBD1. The CDR3 is 18 amino acids. The J segment lost 1 base and the V segment lost 5 bases, leaving 11 bases of the junction unmatched. CDR1 and CDR2 (germline): MNHEY, SVGEGT. CDR3 region: CASSPRDRGLDSQETQYF. Here the CDR3 DNA reads TGTGCCAGCAGTCCCCGGGACAGGGGGCTCGATAGCCAAGAGACCCAGTACTTC.

This clonotype was recorded a few times. The chain couples TRBV29-1 to TRBJ2-5; 8 bases match TRBD1. The CDR3 sequence is 14 residues long. V dropped 6 bases and J dropped 2; count of bases not matched to a gene: 8. In germline, CDR1 is SQVTM, CDR2 ANQGSEA. The CDR3 is CSVEPGQDQETQYF. The CDR3 DNA is TGCAGCGTGGAACCGGGACAGGATCAAGAGACCCAGTACTTC.

Ten or more counts support this clonotype. V usage is TRBV15 and J usage is TRBJ1-5; no firm D call. Between the trimmed V and J ends, which lost 0 bases and 0 bases, there was a span of 9 bases. The CDR3 runs to 16 residues. Germline-derived CDR1 and CDR2 are LNHNV and YYDKDF (reference sequence). CDR3 DNA sequence: TGTGCCACCAGCAGAGATCGGGTTTATAGCAATCAGCCCCAGCATTTT. The encoded protein is CATSRDRVYSNQPQHF.

This clonotype was found many times. This chain joins TRBV7-2 and TRBJ2-3; TRBD2 aligns across 9 bases. V was clipped by 4 bases and J by 1 base; unmatched bases: 6. CDR1 SGHTA and CDR2 FQGNSA come from the germline V gene. CDR3 length equals 16 residues. CDR3 residues: CASSSRLAVRTDTQYF. The DNA of the CDR3 is TGTGCCAGCAGCTCCAGACTAGCGGTCCGCACAGATACGCAGTATTTT.

This clonotype showed up just a few times. The chain is built from TRBV4-1 and TRBJ1-1; D possibly corresponds to TRBD1 (5 bases). Germline CDR1 and CDR2: MGHRA and YSYEKL. CDR3 size: 14 residues. Trimming took off 7 bases at V and 1 base at J, with 13 bases between the two ends. The CDR3 coding sequence is TGCGCCAGCAAGTCCGTCGGGGGGAACACTGAAGCTTTCTTT. Residues: CASKSVGGNTEAFF.